The T cell receptor beta chain described here comes from a study of early T cells in non-severe SARS-CoV-2 infection. Study-wide background: The sequenced material was bulk RNA from unsorted whole blood, and its chains were unpaired.

TCRdb re-called the 5' RACE reads with MiXCR, one entry per CDR3 protein. Here the sample spans tens of thousands of distinct CDR3 sequences, around 12% being singletons. The TCR was taken from an adult who was a healthcare worker with PCR-confirmed SARS-CoV-2 infection or an uninfected control (not recorded which). The sequences come from whole blood, collected at baseline.

In DNA, the CDR3 is TGTGCCAGCAGTTGGGGGACACCCGGGGAGACCCAGTACTTC. It yields the protein CASSWGTPGETQYF. The chain employs TRBV12-3 or TRBV12-4 and TRBJ2-5; D may be TRBD1 (6 bases). V shed 4 bases and J shed 5 bases, with 14 bases lying between them. The CDR3 consists of 14 residues.